The subject of this entry is one TCR beta chain. Its antigen is unknown. The CDR3 consists of 15 residues. Trimming pared 1 base from V and 6 bases from J, leaving 12 bases between. Germline values: CDR1 LGHNA, CDR2 YSLEER. The data were obtained in a study of T-cell memory formation after mild COVID-19. Study results and caveats: Of the contracting clones, CD4+ ones lay mainly in CM and EM, and CD8+ ones in EMRA. Balance between CD4 and CD8 was seen in clones contracting day 15 to 85, and a CD4+ lean was seen in later expanders.

TCRdb redid the calling of the 5' RACE reads with MiXCR, one entry per CDR3 protein. The sample holds 470,000 or so distinct CDR3 sequences; roughly 23% are singletons and the top ten take around 12%. Input material: PBMCs or a T cell subset sorted from them (not recorded which). The source of this sequence is an adult woman who had mild COVID-19 (a few samples of this study predate the infection). Cell type and time point are not known. The chain links TRBV4-3 to TRBJ2-2; TRBD2 might be the D (5 bases). The CDR3 protein is CASSQADSAAGELFF. The CDR3 DNA reads as TGCGCCAGCAGCCAAGCCGATAGCGCGGCCGGGGAGCTGTTTTTT.